What follows is one T cell receptor (beta chain) and its context. The target antigen is unknown. The CDR3 runs to 16 residues. V lost 3 bases and J 4 bases, leaving 16 bases between the germline ends. CDR1 and CDR2 from the germline V gene are LGHNA and YNFKEQ. This specimen belongs to a study of T cells in Graves' hyperthyroidism and ophthalmopathy. Findings and limits, study-wide: Most clonotypes expanded in the thyroid (above 0.001) were also present in blood.

Disease duration was under 3 months in the ophthalmopathy patients, who also had a Clinical Activity Score of at least 3 and a NOSPECS grade of at least 4. Diagnoses were established using clinical symptoms, serum thyroxine and TRAb, thyroid ultrasound and orbital computed tomography. Amplified regions were TCR beta CDR3 sequences from RNA transcripts. With the HTBI primer set, the TCR CDR3 went through a first round of RT-PCR. From the multiplex PCR reads, TCRdb called clonotypes with MiXCR, one entry per CDR3 protein. Of nearly 600,000 distinct CDR3 sequences listed, approximately 14% were seen once; the top ten hold around 7%.

J is TRBJ2-1 and V is TRBV4-2; no clear D gene. The TCR was taken from a woman aged 18-35 years with Graves' ophthalmopathy. Source material: blood. CDR3 amino acids: CASSQVDRVAYNEQFF. The CDR3 DNA reads as TGTGCCAGCAGCCAGGTTGACCGGGTGGCATACAATGAGCAGTTCTTC.